The clone carrying this T cell receptor beta chain was detected ten times or more. Its cognate antigen is unknown. The sample belongs to a study of early T cells in non-severe SARS-CoV-2 infection. Background on the study: RNA in bulk from unsorted whole blood was sequenced, and chains were unpaired.

Molecules of cDNA were individually given unique molecular identifiers that were attached to them. MiXCR, run by TCRdb on the 5' RACE reads, gives a single entry per CDR3 protein. The sample comprises about 46,000 distinct CDR3 sequences, 5.4% of which are singletons, and about 4.9% rests with the top ten. The V end lost 3 bases, the J end lost 0 bases, and 10 bases lay between the germline ends. Germline CDR1 is SGHRS and CDR2 is YFSETQ. This CDR3 has 15 amino acids. Study-wide points: Anti-spike CD8 specificities were favored by VDJdb matching, whose results missed private and CD4 specificities.

Sequenced material: whole blood, taken at baseline. The clonotype comes from an adult who was a healthcare worker with PCR-confirmed SARS-CoV-2 infection or an uninfected control (not recorded which). The chain is built from TRBV5-1 and TRBJ2-1; D may be TRBD2 (6 bases). The CDR3 DNA reads TGCGCCAGCAGCTCTGGAGGGATCTCCTACAATGAGCAGTTCTTC. Translating gives CASSSGGISYNEQFF.